The 10 T cell receptor beta chains below were found in one sample sequenced in a study of CD8 T cells in Susac syndrome. Random hexamers served to reverse transcribe about 0.5 to 1 ug RNA. MiXCR, run by TCRdb on the immunoSEQ multiplex PCR reads, gives a single entry per CDR3 protein. The sample has approximately 150,000 distinct CDR3 sequences, about 92% seen once; the top ten hold around 0.075%. Input material: CD4+ T cells from PBMCs. The receptor set was obtained from a human donor in good health.

The chain has TRBV21-1 and TRBJ2-1; TRBD2 reflects the table's D call only, with no check against the DNA. TRBV21-1 is marked as a pseudogene. CDR3 length equals 18 residues. CDR3 DNA sequence: TGTGCCAGCAGCAAAGGGAGGGCGGGCCACGGCTCCTACAATGAGCAGTTCTTC. Protein: CASSKGRAGHGSYNEQFF.

The chain links TRBV5-1 to TRBJ2-7, with 9 bases that match TRBD1. Per germline, CDR1 SGHRS and CDR2 YFSETQ. The CDR3 sequence is 14 residues long. V dropped 0 bases and J dropped 3; count of bases not matched to a gene: 1. Written as DNA, the CDR3 is TGCGCCAGCAGCTTGGAGGGACAGGGCTACGAGCAGTACTTC. Protein sequence: CASSLEGQGYEQYF.

This rearrangement joins TRBV5-1 to TRBJ1-1; 8 bases match TRBD1. After removal of 4 bases from V and 4 bases from J, the junction contained 9 bases not matched to a gene. Germline V CDR1 and CDR2: SGHRS, YFSETQ. This CDR3 spans 15 amino acids. The CDR3 region has the DNA TGCGCCAGCAGCAACAAACAGGGGGTTGGCACTGAAGCTTTCTTT. Protein sequence: CASSNKQGVGTEAFF.

The rearrangement uses TRBV6-5 and TRBJ2-5; D uncertain. Germline CDR1 MNHEY, CDR2 SVGAGI. The CDR3 loop spans 13 amino acids. Trimming pared 8 bases from V and 7 bases from J, leaving 17 bases between. The CDR3: CASQWNREGTQYF. The DNA of the CDR3 is TGTGCCAGCCAGTGGAACCGTGAAGGGACCCAGTACTTC.

The chain is built from TRBV10-3 and TRBJ2-3; no clear D gene. This CDR3 is built from 15 residues. The V end lost 6 bases, the J end lost 0 bases, and 13 bases lay between the germline ends. Germline CDR1 is ENHRY and CDR2 is SYGVKD. CDR3 protein: CAIRGPLGSTDTQYF. The CDR3 DNA reads as TGTGCCATCAGGGGCCCGCTCGGGAGCACAGATACGCAGTATTTT.

The V call is TRBV5-6, the J call TRBJ2-5; D possibly corresponds to TRBD1 (6 bases). In germline, CDR1 is SGHDT, CDR2 YYEEEE. There are 13 residues in the CDR3. Trimming cost V 5 bases and J 4 bases, with 12 bases left between them. The CDR3 bases are TGTGCCAGCAGTCACGGCAGGGGAGAGACCCAGTACTTC. This codes for CASSHGRGETQYF.

V and J are TRBV5-1 and TRBJ1-6; D is perhaps TRBD1 (6 bases). Germline V lookup: CDR1 SGHRS, CDR2 YFSETQ. The length of the CDR3 is 18 residues. V lost 3 bases, J lost 10 bases, and 26 bases lay in between. The CDR3 reads CASSSTTGVSVSGSPLHF. CDR3 bases: TGCGCCAGCAGCTCAACGACAGGAGTTTCCGTTTCTGGCTCACCCCTCCACTTT.

This chain joins TRBV3-1 and TRBJ1-1; possible D gene TRBD1, 6 bases. This CDR3 contains 12 residues. V was clipped by 0 bases and J by 11 bases, with 10 bases between them. Germline CDR1 is LGHDT and CDR2 is YNNKEL (reference sequence). The CDR3 region has the DNA TGTGCCAGCAGCCAAGAGTGGACAGACGCTTTCTTT. Protein product: CASSQEWTDAFF.

The chain uses TRBV24-1 and TRBJ2-1; D is uncertain. This CDR3 has 14 residues. The germline gives CDR1 KGHDR, CDR2 SFDVKD. The ends were cut back, 6 bases at V and 0 bases at J, with 8 bases in the middle. This CDR3 is CATSLSSSYNEQFF. CDR3 sequence (DNA): TGTGCCACCAGTCTCTCTAGCTCCTACAATGAGCAGTTCTTC.

This sequence joins TRBV29-1 and TRBJ2-3; possible D gene TRBD1, 7 bases. CDR1 is SQVTM and CDR2 is ANQGSEA in the germline V gene. Deletions cut 6 bases from V and 0 bases from J, with 13 bases between. This CDR3 has 14 amino acids. The chain's CDR3 is CSVEQGGSTDTQYF. Here the CDR3 DNA reads TGCAGCGTGGAGCAGGGGGGTAGCACAGATACGCAGTATTTT.